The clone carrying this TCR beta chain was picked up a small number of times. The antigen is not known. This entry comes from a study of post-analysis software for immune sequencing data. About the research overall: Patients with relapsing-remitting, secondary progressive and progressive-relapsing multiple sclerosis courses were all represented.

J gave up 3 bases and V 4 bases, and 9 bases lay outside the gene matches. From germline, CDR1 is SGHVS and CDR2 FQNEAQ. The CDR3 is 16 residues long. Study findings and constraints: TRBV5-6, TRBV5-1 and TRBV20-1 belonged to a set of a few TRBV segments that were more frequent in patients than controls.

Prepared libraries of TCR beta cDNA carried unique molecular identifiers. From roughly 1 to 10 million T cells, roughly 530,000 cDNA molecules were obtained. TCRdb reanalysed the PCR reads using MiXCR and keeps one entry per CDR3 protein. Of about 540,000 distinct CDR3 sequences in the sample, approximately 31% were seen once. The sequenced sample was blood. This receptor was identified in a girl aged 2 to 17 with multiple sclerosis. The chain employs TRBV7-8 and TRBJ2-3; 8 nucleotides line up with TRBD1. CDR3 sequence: CASSSRTGKGTDTQYF. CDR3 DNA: TGTGCCAGCAGCTCCCGGACAGGGAAGGGAACAGATACGCAGTATTTT.